The present entry profiles one TCR beta chain with its context. Germline V CDR1 and CDR2: MNHEY, SMNVEV (reference sequence). This CDR3 has 14 amino acids. V gave up 5 bases and J gave up 4 bases, with 14 bases separating them. This sample was included in a study of blood T cell repertoires in COVID-19. Generated by immunoSEQ multiplex PCR, the TCRdb table keeps only in-frame clones and is missing some. The profile covers roughly 190,000 clones, with about 76% appearing a single time and roughly 8.6% taken by the ten largest. The specimen was peripheral blood. This chain links TRBV27 with TRBJ1-2; weak D call: TRBD1 (6 bases). This TCR was recovered from a woman between 45 and 65 years old with active or convalescent COVID-19. The CDR3 DNA is TGTGCCAGCAGTCGGGACACCGGAGGCTATGGCTACACCTTC. Protein product: CASSRDTGGYGYTF.